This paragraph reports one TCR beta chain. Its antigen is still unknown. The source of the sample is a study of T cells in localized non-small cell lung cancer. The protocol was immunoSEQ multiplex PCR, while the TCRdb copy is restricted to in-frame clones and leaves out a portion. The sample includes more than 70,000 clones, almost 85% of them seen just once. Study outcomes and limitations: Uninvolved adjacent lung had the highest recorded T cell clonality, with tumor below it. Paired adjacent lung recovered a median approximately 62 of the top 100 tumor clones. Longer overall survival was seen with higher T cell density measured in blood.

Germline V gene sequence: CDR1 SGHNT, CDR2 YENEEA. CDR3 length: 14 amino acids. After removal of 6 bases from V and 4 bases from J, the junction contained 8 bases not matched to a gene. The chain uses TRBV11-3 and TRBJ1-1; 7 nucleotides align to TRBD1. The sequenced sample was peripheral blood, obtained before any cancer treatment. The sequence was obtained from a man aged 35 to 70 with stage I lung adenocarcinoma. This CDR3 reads CASSSGGEPTEAFF. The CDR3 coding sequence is TGTGCCAGCAGTTCAGGGGGAGAGCCCACTGAAGCTTTCTTT.